This T cell receptor beta chain was sequenced for a study of human T cells and chemical hapten exposure. In the study overall: An area of 2 cm by approximately 2 cm on upper inner arm skin received 2% DPC for sensitization. General observations from the study: TCRs exceeding a frequency of 1 in 1000 stayed unchanged under DPC sensitization.

The time point here: patch test 2, 6 weeks after DPC sensitization. The treatment was: therapeutic diphenylcyclopropenone sensitization with weekly scalp DPC. This clonotype was observed a handful of times. Its antigen is as yet unknown. The CDR3 runs 15 residues. The V and J ends lost 8 bases and 5 bases respectively, with 22 bases between them. TCRdb reprocessed the RACE reads via MiXCR and lists one record per CDR3 protein. The sample lists just over 350,000 distinct CDR3 sequences; around 6% were seen once. The sequences come from whole blood, collected in connection with sensitization to the hapten diphenylcyclopropenone (DPC). The sequence derives from a young woman with alopecia areata. Some clones in this sample may be carry-over from other donors' samples. The chain couples TRBV12-3 or TRBV12-4 to TRBJ2-7, with D perhaps assigned TRBD1 or TRBD2 (6 bases each). CDR3 in amino acids: CASGLTLGGPHEQYF. In nucleotides, the CDR3 is TGTGCCAGCGGGTTGACTCTCGGGGGCCCCCACGAGCAGTACTTC.